The TCR beta chain under discussion was sequenced for a study of blood T cell repertoires in COVID-19. Turning to the study itself: Donors in the United States, Italy and Spain gave samples during acute or convalescent COVID-19. From T cells, B-cell-depleted T cells, or PBMCs came the material, which was cDNA or gDNA.

Original data processing: Nucleated cell number was recorded as an estimate derived from reference gene primer amplification. Profiling relied on immunoSEQ multiplex PCR, and the TCRdb table lists in-frame clones only, not all of them. Clonal size and the V and J genes are those of that table, whereas D and trimming came from the DNA. Of under 200,000 clones listed, roughly four fifths are singletons. CDR3 size: 14 residues. Germline CDR1 is SGHDT and CDR2 is YYEEEE. Between the trimmed V and J ends, which lost 0 bases and 5 bases, there was a span of 11 bases. Sequences were obtained from peripheral blood. The sequence came from a man aged 25 to 45 with active or convalescent COVID-19. The chain joins TRBV5-6 to TRBJ1-2; D is unclear. The CDR3 loop reads CASSLGRSGYGYTF. DNA for the CDR3: TGTGCCAGCAGCTTGGGCCGAAGCGGGTATGGCTACACCTTC.